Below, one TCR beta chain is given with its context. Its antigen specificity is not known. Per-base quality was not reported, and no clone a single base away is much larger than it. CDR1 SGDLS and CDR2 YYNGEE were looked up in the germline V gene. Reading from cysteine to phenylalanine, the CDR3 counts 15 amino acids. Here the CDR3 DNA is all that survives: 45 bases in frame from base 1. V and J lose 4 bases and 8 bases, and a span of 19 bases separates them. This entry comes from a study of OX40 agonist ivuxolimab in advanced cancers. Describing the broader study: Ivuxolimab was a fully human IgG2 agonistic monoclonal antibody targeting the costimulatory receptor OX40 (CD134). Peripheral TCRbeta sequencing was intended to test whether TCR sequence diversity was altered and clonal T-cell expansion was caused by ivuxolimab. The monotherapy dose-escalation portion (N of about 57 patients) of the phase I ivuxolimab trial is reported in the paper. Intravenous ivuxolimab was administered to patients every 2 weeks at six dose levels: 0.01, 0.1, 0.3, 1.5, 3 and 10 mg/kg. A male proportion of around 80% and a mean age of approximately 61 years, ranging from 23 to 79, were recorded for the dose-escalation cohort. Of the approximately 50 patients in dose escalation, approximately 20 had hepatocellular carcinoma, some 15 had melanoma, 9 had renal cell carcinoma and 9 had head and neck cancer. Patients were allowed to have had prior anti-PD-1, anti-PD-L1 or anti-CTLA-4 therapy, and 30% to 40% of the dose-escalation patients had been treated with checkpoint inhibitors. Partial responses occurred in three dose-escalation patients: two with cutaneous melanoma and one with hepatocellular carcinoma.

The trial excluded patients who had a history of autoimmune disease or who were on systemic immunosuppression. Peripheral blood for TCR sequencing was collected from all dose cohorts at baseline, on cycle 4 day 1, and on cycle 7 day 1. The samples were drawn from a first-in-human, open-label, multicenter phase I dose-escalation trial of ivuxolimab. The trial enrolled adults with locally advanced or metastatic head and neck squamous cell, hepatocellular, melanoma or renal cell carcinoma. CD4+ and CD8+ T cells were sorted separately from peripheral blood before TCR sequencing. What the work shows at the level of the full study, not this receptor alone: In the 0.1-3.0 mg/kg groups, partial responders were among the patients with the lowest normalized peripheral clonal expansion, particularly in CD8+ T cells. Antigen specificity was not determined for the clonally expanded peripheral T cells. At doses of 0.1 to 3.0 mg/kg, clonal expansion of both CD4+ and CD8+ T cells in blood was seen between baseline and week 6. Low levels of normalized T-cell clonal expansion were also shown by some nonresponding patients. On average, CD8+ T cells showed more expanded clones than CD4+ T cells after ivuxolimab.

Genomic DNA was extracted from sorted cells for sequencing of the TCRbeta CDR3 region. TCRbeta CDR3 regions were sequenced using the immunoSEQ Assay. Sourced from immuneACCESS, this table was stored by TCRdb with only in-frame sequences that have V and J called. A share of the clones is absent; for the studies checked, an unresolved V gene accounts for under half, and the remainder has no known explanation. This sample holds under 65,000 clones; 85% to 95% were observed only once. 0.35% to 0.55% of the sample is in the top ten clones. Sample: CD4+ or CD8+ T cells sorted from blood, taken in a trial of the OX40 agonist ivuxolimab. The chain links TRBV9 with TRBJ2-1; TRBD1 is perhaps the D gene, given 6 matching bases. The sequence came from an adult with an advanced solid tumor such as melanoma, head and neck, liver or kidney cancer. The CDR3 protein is CASSPRGGFFDEQFF. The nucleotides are TGTGCCAGCAGCCCCAGAGGGGGATTCTTCGATGAGCAGTTCTTC.